This TCR beta chain was retrieved from a study of radiation and T cells in renal cell carcinoma. Time point indicated: baseline pretreatment blood. Treatment meaning: 15 Gy SBRT to primary tumor, nephrectomy 4 weeks later. Blood was sampled at baseline, 2 weeks and 4 weeks after SBRT. This CDR3 comprises 15 residues. Germline V gene sequence: CDR1 SGHAT, CDR2 FQDESV (reference sequence). V was cut by 1 base and J by 3 bases, with 13 bases left in between. Only in-frame clones appear in the TCRdb table, and some are missing; sequencing was by immunoSEQ multiplex PCR. The data show 95,000 to 150,000 clones, roughly 80% seen once.

This TCR was recovered from a woman aged 60-75 years with renal cell carcinoma. The chain couples TRBV11-1 to TRBJ2-7, with no clear D. Sequences were derived from blood, sampled from a patient whose treatment included radiotherapy and nephrectomy. The CDR3 nucleotides are TGTGCCAGCAGCTTAGAGGTAAAGGGTATCTACGAGCAGTACTTC. It codes for CASSLEVKGIYEQYF.